Each of the 9 T cell receptor beta chains below was sequenced from the same sample in a study of shared clonotypes between healthy human individuals. TCRdb's copy holds only in-frame clones and misses some; the assay was immunoSEQ multiplex PCR. Found here are approximately 1.9 million clones, just under 95% of them singletons; the top ten hold about 1.7%. CD45RO-negative CD8 cells positively selected for CCR7 made up the naive population, which excluded terminally differentiated effector memory CD45RA+ cells. The source material was naive CD8+ T cells from PBMCs. The receptors here all came from a man aged 18 to 29 in good health. Some clones in this sample may be carry-over from other donors' samples.

This chain joins TRBV7-2 and TRBJ1-1; 7 nucleotides align to TRBD1. V dropped 3 bases and J dropped 11; count of bases not matched to a gene: 12. The V gene's germline CDR1 is SGHTA and CDR2 FQGNSA. The CDR3 contains 14 residues. The CDR3, as DNA: TGTGCCAGCAGCTTTTGGGGGGGTACAGGGGACGCTTTCTTT. Translation: CASSFWGGTGDAFF. Filled out from reference TRBV7-2 and TRBJ1-1, the complete variable domain reads GAGVSQSPSNKVTEKGKDVELRCDPISGHTALYWYRQSLGQGLEFLIYFQGNSAPDKSGLPSDRFSAERTGGSVSTLTIQRTQQEDSAVYLCASSFWGGTGDAFFGQGTRLTVV.

The chain is built from TRBV28 and TRBJ2-3; D is perhaps TRBD1 (6 bases). Germline CDR1 MDHEN, CDR2 SYDVKM. The CDR3 length is 15 residues. Trimming stripped 6 bases from V and 4 bases from J, with 17 bases between. CDR3 sequence reads: CASRRQVYASDTQYF. The CDR3 DNA reads as TGTGCCAGCAGACGACAGGTATATGCTTCAGATACGCAGTATTTT. The full variable domain, completed using reference TRBV28 and TRBJ2-3, is DVKVTQSSRYLVKRTGEKVFLECVQDMDHENMFWYRQDPGLGLRLIYFSYDVKMKEKGDIPEGYSVSREKKERFSLILESASTNQTSMYLCASRRQVYASDTQYFGPGTRLTVL.

This chain links TRBV4-1 with TRBJ1-4; D unclear. Germline V gives CDR1 MGHRA, CDR2 YSYEKL. The CDR3 has 11 amino acids. CDR3 loop: CASRELEKLFF. The CDR3 DNA reads TGCGCTTCCCGAGAGCTTGAAAAACTGTTTTTT.

The chain joins TRBV7-8 to TRBJ2-3; 13 bases align to TRBD2. Germline-derived CDR1 and CDR2 are SGHVS and FQNEAQ. V lost 4 bases and J lost 0; bases outside the gene matches: 7. The CDR3 is 18 amino acids. For the CDR3, the DNA is TGTGCCAGCAGCTACCGACTAGCGGGAGGCTCTAGCACAGATACGCAGTATTTT. Protein product: CASSYRLAGGSSTDTQYF.

This rearrangement joins TRBV7-9 to TRBJ2-3; TRBD2 is a possible D gene (5 bases). Trimming pared 11 bases from V and 0 bases from J, leaving 12 bases between. The CDR3 loop spans 13 amino acids. CDR1 SEHNR and CDR2 FQNEAQ come from the germline V gene (reference sequence). CDR3 sequence: CAVGGGSTDTQYF. Here the CDR3 DNA reads TGTGCCGTTGGAGGCGGAAGCACAGATACGCAGTATTTT.

The chain employs TRBV29-1 and TRBJ1-3, with D possibly matching TRBD1 (5 bases). Germline CDR1 is SQVTM and CDR2 is ANQGSEA. With 4 bases removed from V and 8 bases from J, the gap between germline ends came to 9 bases. CDR3 size: 11 residues. The CDR3 protein is CSVGGGDTIYF. DNA of the CDR3: TGCAGCGTTGGTGGAGGGGACACCATATATTTT.

The chain has TRBV30 and TRBJ2-7, with 7 bases aligning to TRBD2. The CDR3 contains 14 residues. V was clipped by 3 bases and J by 6 bases; unmatched bases: 11. Germline V gives CDR1 GTSNPN, CDR2 SVGIG (reference sequence). CDR3 amino acids: CAWRGLDQSLEQYF. The CDR3 DNA sequence: TGTGCCTGGAGAGGACTAGATCAGTCTCTCGAGCAGTACTTC.

As concerns this clone: This sample includes further DNA sequences coding for the same CDR3. This chain uses TRBV27 with TRBJ1-2; no clear D. The germline V and J ends were trimmed by 0 bases and 4 bases, with 6 bases remaining between them. CDR3 length: 13 residues. Germline CDR1 is MNHEY and CDR2 is SMNVEV (reference sequence). The CDR3 bases are TGTGCCAGCAGTTTATCGCGGTCCTATGGCTACACCTTC. This codes for CASSLSRSYGYTF.

The chain couples TRBV9 to TRBJ2-7, with TRBD1 matching 8 bases. The CDR3 is made up of 16 amino acids. In germline, CDR1 is SGDLS, CDR2 YYNGEE. J was trimmed by 7 bases and V by 5 bases; bases with no gene match: 17. This CDR3 reads CASSMGDDVRTGEQYF. The CDR3 coding sequence is TGTGCCAGCAGTATGGGTGACGACGTCCGGACAGGGGAGCAGTACTTC.